This TCR beta chain was identified during a study of blood T cells in healthy people across ages. Combining a sample-barcoded 5' primer with a J-beta primer mix, a second PCR ran for roughly 7 to 11 cycles. MiXCR, run by TCRdb on the 5' RACE reads, gives a single entry per CDR3 protein. The sample has 750,000 to 950,000 distinct CDR3 sequences; 29% are singletons. On this clonotype: Its specificity is not known. This may be a read error, as it is one base from a much larger clone.

Study-wide results and caveats: CMV status of donors was not determined, possibly confounding expanded clonotype changes.

No fewer than 5.5 micrograms of total RNA were isolated from every sample. These records were also assigned to another study, of T cells of mothers and their children. That investigation notes: Barcodes and 2-4 random nucleotides were added by M1S in the second PCR. Related and unrelated pairs show similar thymic shaping of TCR recombination output.

Source material: blood. The sequence was collected from a woman aged 40 to 50 in good health.

Here the CDR3 DNA reads TGCGCCAGCAGCCAAGCGCGCGGGATGTTGCGGTACTTC. It encodes CASSQARGMLRYF. The chain uses TRBV4-3 and TRBJ2-7, with a weak D call TRBD2 (6 bases). In germline, CDR1 is LGHNA, CDR2 YSLEER. The CDR3 is made up of 13 amino acids. V was clipped by 1 base and J by 12 bases, with 16 bases between them.